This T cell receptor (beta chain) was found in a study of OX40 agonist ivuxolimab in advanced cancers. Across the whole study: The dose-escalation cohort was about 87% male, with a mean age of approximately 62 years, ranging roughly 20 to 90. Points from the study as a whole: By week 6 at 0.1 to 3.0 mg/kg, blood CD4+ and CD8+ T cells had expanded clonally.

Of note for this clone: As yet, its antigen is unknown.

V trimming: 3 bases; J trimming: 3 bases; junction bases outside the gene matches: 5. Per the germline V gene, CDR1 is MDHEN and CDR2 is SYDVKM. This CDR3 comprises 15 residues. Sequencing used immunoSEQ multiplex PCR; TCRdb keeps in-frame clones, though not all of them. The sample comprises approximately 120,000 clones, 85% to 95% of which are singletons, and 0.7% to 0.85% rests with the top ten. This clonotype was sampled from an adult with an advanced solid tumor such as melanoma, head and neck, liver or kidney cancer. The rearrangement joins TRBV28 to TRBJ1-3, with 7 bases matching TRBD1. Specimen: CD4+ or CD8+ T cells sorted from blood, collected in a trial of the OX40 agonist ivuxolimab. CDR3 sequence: CASSLEGARGNTIYF. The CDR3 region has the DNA TGTGCCAGCAGTTTGGAGGGGGCGCGTGGAAACACCATATATTTT.